The 27 T cell receptor beta chains below all came from one sample that was sequenced in a study of blood T cell repertoires in COVID-19. TCRdb's table, derived via immunoSEQ multiplex PCR, lists solely in-frame clones and lacks some. The sample has more than 120,000 clones; more than 75% are singletons. The specimen was peripheral blood. These receptors originate from a man aged 45-65 years who had recovered from COVID-19.

The chain uses TRBV4-2 and TRBJ1-2; D possibly corresponds to TRBD1 (5 bases). V gave up 1 base and J gave up 3 bases, with 9 bases separating them. The CDR3 has 14 amino acids. Germline-derived CDR1 and CDR2 are LGHNA and YNFKEQ. CDR3 loop: CASSQAGRDYGYTF. CDR3 sequence (DNA): TGTGCCAGCAGCCAAGCTGGCAGGGACTATGGCTACACCTTC.

V and J are TRBV10-2 and TRBJ1-2; D unclear. Germline loops: CDR1 WSHSY, CDR2 SAAADI. The CDR3 is 16 residues long. Trimming took 0 bases from V and 5 from J, leaving 16 bases between them. The CDR3 sequence is CASSESSETRLYGYTF. CDR3 sequence (DNA): TGCGCCAGCAGTGAGTCGTCGGAAACGCGGTTATATGGCTACACCTTC.

The genes are TRBV3-1 (or the pseudogene TRBV3-2) and TRBJ1-3; D call uncertain. Trimming cost V 3 bases and J 0 bases, with 3 bases left between them. This CDR3 spans 13 amino acids. CDR1 and CDR2 (germline): LGHDT, YNNKEL (reference sequence). DNA of the CDR3: TGTGCCAGCAGCCATCTCTCTGGAAACACCATATATTTT. Its protein is CASSHLSGNTIYF.

Only one count was recorded for this clone. The gene calls are TRBV7-2 and TRBJ1-2, with a tentative D call TRBD1 (5 bases). The V gene's germline CDR1 is SGHTA and CDR2 FQGNSA. The CDR3 loop spans 16 amino acids. V lost 5 bases to trimming and J lost 10 bases, with 26 bases between them. CDR3 loop: CASSTRAGEWGPLYTF. The CDR3 DNA is TGTGCCAGCAGCACCCGGGCGGGGGAGTGGGGTCCGCTCTACACCTTC.

CDR3 in DNA: TGTGCCAGCAGAAAGGAGGGTGGGGCCACTGAAGCTTTCTTT. Its translation: CASRKEGGATEAFF. This sequence joins TRBV11-2 and TRBJ1-1; the D gene is possibly TRBD1 (5 bases). The V end was cut by 6 bases, the J end by 4 bases, with 15 bases between. The germline CDR1 and CDR2 sequences are SGHAT and FQNNGV. The CDR3 sequence is 14 residues long.

This clone was picked up a small number of times. This chain links TRBV6-2 or TRBV6-3 with TRBJ1-6, with 7 bases matching TRBD1. The V gene's germline CDR1 is MNHEY and CDR2 SVGEGT. The CDR3 is 14 amino acids. V was clipped by 5 bases and J by 6 bases; unmatched bases: 4. The CDR3 sequence is CASSDRVGNSPLHF. CDR3 DNA sequence: TGTGCCAGCAGTGACAGGGTTGGTAATTCACCCCTCCACTTT.

This rearrangement joins TRBV5-1 to TRBJ2-5, with 7 bases fitting TRBD1. CDR1 is SGHRS and CDR2 is YFSETQ in the germline V gene. The CDR3 is 15 residues long. Germline trimming cut 0 bases from V and 5 bases from J; bases unmatched to any gene: 7. CDR3 DNA sequence: TGCGCCAGCAGCTTGGTACAGGGGTTAGGGGAGACCCAGTACTTC. Encoded protein: CASSLVQGLGETQYF.

The chain has TRBV29-1 and TRBJ2-3; D may be TRBD2 (7 bases). Germline CDR1 SQVTM, CDR2 ANQGSEA. The V end was cut by 4 bases, the J end by 2 bases, with 16 bases between. This CDR3 spans 15 amino acids. The CDR3 DNA sequence: TGCAGCGTTGGTGGCGGGGGCGTACACACAGATACGCAGTATTTT. As protein: CSVGGGGVHTDTQYF.

This clone has a single count. The CDR3 does not close with the conserved phenylalanine or tryptophan, likely indicating a read error. It is unclear where the CDR3 begins or ends on the DNA, so no DNA is shown, and the CDR3 is as TCRdb lists it. The chain joins TRBV2 to TRBJ1-3; the D call of TRBD1 is as the table states it, not checked on the DNA. The CDR3 is 11 residues long, ends included. CDR1 SNHLY and CDR2 FYNNEI come from the germline V gene. The CDR3 loop reads CASSEVAGVVL.

This chain uses TRBV12-3 or TRBV12-4 with TRBJ2-7; D remains unclear. The CDR3 sequence is 12 residues long. V was shortened by 5 bases and J by 3 bases, with 8 bases between the two germline ends. In DNA form, the CDR3 reads TGTGCCAGCAGTAACGACAACTACGAGCAGTACTTC. Translation: CASSNDNYEQYF.

CDR3 amino acids: CASSSTSGGAWTDTQYF. In DNA form, the CDR3 reads TGTGCCAGCAGTTCGACTAGCGGGGGGGCCTGGACAGATACGCAGTATTTT. This chain links TRBV27 with TRBJ2-3; 14 nucleotides line up with TRBD2. This CDR3 has 17 residues. The junction had 6 bases not matched to a gene; V was cut back by 4 bases and J by 3 bases. Germline loops: CDR1 MNHEY, CDR2 SMNVEV (reference sequence).

The genes are TRBV10-3 and TRBJ2-7, with D possibly matching TRBD1 (6 bases). The germline V gene has CDR1 ENHRY and CDR2 SYGVKD. Between the trimmed V and J ends, which lost 0 bases and 5 bases, there was a span of 11 bases. This CDR3 is built from 14 residues. The CDR3 loop is CAISESFRGNEQYF. The DNA for the CDR3 is TGTGCCATCAGTGAGTCCTTCAGGGGAAACGAGCAGTACTTC.

The chain has TRBV19 and TRBJ2-7, with 9 bases matching TRBD2. V gave up 5 bases and J gave up 5 bases; unmatched junction bases: 4. Germline-derived CDR1 and CDR2 are LNHDA and SQIVND (reference sequence). The CDR3 extends over 13 amino acids. CDR3 sequence: CASSRSGGNEQYF. The CDR3 DNA reads as TGTGCCAGTAGTCGGAGCGGGGGGAACGAGCAGTACTTC.

The rearrangement links TRBV6-2 or TRBV6-3 to TRBJ1-2; D gene uncertain. The CDR3 length is 13 residues. Trimming left V 6 bases short and J 0 bases short, with 8 bases between. The germline gives CDR1 MNHEY, CDR2 SVGEGT. As DNA, the CDR3 is TGTGCCAGCAGCGACACAGCTAACTATGGCTACACCTTC. Its protein is CASSDTANYGYTF.

V and J are TRBV18 and TRBJ2-6, with D possibly being TRBD1 (6 bases). Looked up from germline, CDR1 is KGHSH and CDR2 is LQKENI. The V and J ends lost 6 bases and 0 bases respectively, with 18 bases between them. This CDR3 spans 18 amino acids. CDR3 DNA sequence: TGTGCCAGCTCGCTGTTCGGACAGATGGGCTCTGGGGCCAACGTCCTGACTTTC. Its protein product is CASSLFGQMGSGANVLTF.

V and J are TRBV12-5 and TRBJ2-2; possible D gene TRBD1, 6 bases. The CDR3 is 14 amino acids. The V gene lost 5 bases and the J gene lost 2 bases, with 9 bases spanning the gap. Germline CDR1 LGHNT, CDR2 FRNRAP. CDR3 coding DNA: TGTGCTAGTGGTCGGGACACTAACACCGGGGAGCTGTTTTTT. This sequence encodes CASGRDTNTGELFF.

V is TRBV14 and J is TRBJ2-5, with 8 bases fitting TRBD2. The CDR3 extends over 15 amino acids. Trimming cost V 10 bases and J 5 bases; bases outside gene matches: 15. Germline V gene sequence: CDR1 SGHDN, CDR2 FVKESK. The CDR3 coding sequence is TGTGCCACCTCACGACTCGGACTAGCATCGGAGACCCAGTACTTC. This translates into CATSRLGLASETQYF.

The chain combines TRBV3-1 (or the pseudogene TRBV3-2) with TRBJ2-7; D is undetermined. Germline V gene lookup returns CDR1 LGHDT and CDR2 YNNKEL (reference sequence). The CDR3 sequence is 12 residues long. The V gene lost 3 bases and the J gene lost 3 bases, with 6 bases spanning the gap. The CDR3 DNA reads as TGTGCCAGCAGCCATGACATCTACGAGCAGTACTTC. Amino acid sequence: CASSHDIYEQYF.

The chain has TRBV7-2 and TRBJ1-1; weak D call: TRBD1 (5 bases). Per germline, CDR1 SGHTA and CDR2 FQGNSA. V gave up 2 bases and J gave up 0 bases, with 10 bases separating them. The CDR3 length is 15 residues. Written as DNA, the CDR3 is TGTGCCAGCAGCTTATTGGCAGGGATGAACACTGAAGCTTTCTTT. This codes for CASSLLAGMNTEAFF.

The chain couples TRBV5-4 to TRBJ1-2; 8 nucleotides line up with TRBD1. The length of the CDR3 is 13 residues. The V segment lost 2 bases and the J segment 7 bases; nucleotides outside the gene matches: 4. Germline V CDR1 and CDR2: SGHNT, YYREEE (reference sequence). This CDR3 is CASSFQGAPGYTF. For the CDR3, the DNA is TGTGCCAGCAGCTTCCAGGGGGCGCCTGGCTACACCTTC.

The V call is TRBV19, the J call TRBJ2-7; perhaps TRBD1 as D (5 bases). Between the trimmed V and J ends, which lost 3 bases and 5 bases, there was a span of 5 bases. The germline V gene encodes CDR1 LNHDA and CDR2 SQIVND (reference sequence). This CDR3 comprises 11 residues. The CDR3 loop is CASSIRDEQYF. The DNA of the CDR3 is TGTGCCAGTAGTATCAGGGACGAGCAGTACTTC.

This rearrangement joins TRBV18 to TRBJ2-7; 13 bases fit TRBD2. This CDR3 has 18 residues. With V trimmed by 0 bases and J by 0 bases, 5 bases remained unmatched. Looked up from germline, CDR1 is KGHSH and CDR2 is LQKENI. The CDR3 bases are TGTGCCAGCTCACCACCCGGACTAGCGGGGGCCGTCTCCTACGAGCAGTACTTC. Translation gives CASSPPGLAGAVSYEQYF. The full variable domain, completed using reference TRBV18 and TRBJ2-7, is NAGVMQNPRHLVRRRGQEARLRCSPMKGHSHVYWYRQLPEEGLKFMVYLQKENIIDESGMPKERFSAEFPKEGPSILRIQQVVRGDSAAYFCASSPPGLAGAVSYEQYFGPGTRLTVT.

The chain combines TRBV11-2 with TRBJ1-4; the D is unclear. The germline V gene has CDR1 SGHAT and CDR2 FQNNGV. The CDR3 spans 14 residues. V lost 0 bases and J lost 6, with 8 bases in between. The CDR3 nucleotides are TGTGCCAGCAGCTTAGACCTTCCGTATGAAAAACTGTTTTTT. It specifies CASSLDLPYEKLFF.

This chain links TRBV6-4 with TRBJ2-7; TRBD1 aligns across 7 bases. The V gene's germline CDR1 is MRHNA and CDR2 SNTAGT. Losses at the gene ends were 4 bases for V and 6 bases for J; bases not matched to a gene: 6. This CDR3 has 13 residues. The CDR3 is CASSVRQGGEQYF. The CDR3 region has the DNA TGTGCCAGCAGTGTTAGACAGGGTGGCGAGCAGTACTTC.

The sample holds a few counts of this clone. V usage is TRBV7-2 and J usage is TRBJ1-5; 11 bases fit TRBD1. Germline CDR1 SGHTA, CDR2 FQGNSA. The CDR3 is made up of 14 amino acids. V lost 6 bases and J lost 5; bases outside the gene matches: 3. The CDR3 nucleotides are TGTGCCAGCAGTTGGGACAGGGGGTATCAGCCCCAGCATTTT. Its protein product is CASSWDRGYQPQHF.

The rearrangement links TRBV24-1 to TRBJ2-1, with D possibly being TRBD1 (6 bases). Per the germline V gene, CDR1 is KGHDR and CDR2 is SFDVKD. The CDR3 spans 17 residues. V was shortened by 4 bases and J by 0 bases, with 15 bases between the two germline ends. The CDR3 coding sequence is TGTGCCACCAGTGACAAGACAGGTGGAAGCTCCTACAATGAGCAGTTCTTC. Amino acid sequence: CATSDKTGGSSYNEQFF.

V usage is TRBV4-3 and J usage is TRBJ1-2; TRBD1 aligns across 8 bases. Germline-derived CDR1 and CDR2 are LGHNA and YSLEER. With 0 bases clipped from V and 7 bases from J, the junction kept 10 bases outside the gene matches. The CDR3 has 16 residues. CDR3 nucleotide sequence: TGCGCCAGCAGCCAAGACGATCCAGGGGGCGGGATTGGCTACACCTTC. Encoded protein: CASSQDDPGGGIGYTF.